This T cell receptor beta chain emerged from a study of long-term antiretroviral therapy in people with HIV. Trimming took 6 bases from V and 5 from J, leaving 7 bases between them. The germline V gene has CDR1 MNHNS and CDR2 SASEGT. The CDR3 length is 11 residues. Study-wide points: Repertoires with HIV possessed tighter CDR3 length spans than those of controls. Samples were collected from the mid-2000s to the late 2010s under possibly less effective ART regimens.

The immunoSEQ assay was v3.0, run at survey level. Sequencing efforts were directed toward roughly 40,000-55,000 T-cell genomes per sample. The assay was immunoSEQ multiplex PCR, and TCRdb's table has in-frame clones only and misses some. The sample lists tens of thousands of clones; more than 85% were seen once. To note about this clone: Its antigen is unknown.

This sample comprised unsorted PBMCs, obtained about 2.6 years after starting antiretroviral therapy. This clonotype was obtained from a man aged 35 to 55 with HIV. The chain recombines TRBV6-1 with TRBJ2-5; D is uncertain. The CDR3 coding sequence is TGTGCCAGCAGCCCAAGGGAGACCCAGTACTTC. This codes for CASSPRETQYF.